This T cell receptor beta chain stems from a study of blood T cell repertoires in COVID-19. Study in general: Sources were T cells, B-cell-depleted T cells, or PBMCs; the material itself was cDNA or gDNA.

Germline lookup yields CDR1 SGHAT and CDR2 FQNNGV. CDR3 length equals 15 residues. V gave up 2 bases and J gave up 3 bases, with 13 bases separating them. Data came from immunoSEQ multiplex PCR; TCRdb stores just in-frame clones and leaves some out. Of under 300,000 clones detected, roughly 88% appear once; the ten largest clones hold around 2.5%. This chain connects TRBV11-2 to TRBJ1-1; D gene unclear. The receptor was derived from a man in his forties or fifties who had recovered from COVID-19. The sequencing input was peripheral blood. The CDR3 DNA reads TGTGCCAGCAGCTTAAATAGAATGGCGGACACTGAAGCTTTCTTT. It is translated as CASSLNRMADTEAFF.